This note documents a single T cell receptor beta chain sequence. In the same sample, other DNA sequences code for this CDR3. This CDR3 has 16 amino acids. J lost 1 base, V lost 3 bases, and 8 bases had no gene match. Germline loops: CDR1 SGHDT, CDR2 YYEEEE. The record originates from a study of technical replicates of blood from a handful of donors. This table comes from immunoSEQ multiplex PCR, and its TCRdb copy is limited to in-frame clones, with some not included. The sample yields tens of thousands of clones, around nine tenths seen once. The specimen was PBMCs. The chain has TRBV5-6 and TRBJ2-3; 7 bases are a match to TRBD2. The clonotype comes from a human donor in good health. Some clones in this sample may be carry-over from other donors' samples. The CDR3 nucleotides are TGTGCCAGCAGCTGGGGGGGGTATAGCGGCACAGATACGCAGTATTTT. This sequence encodes CASSWGGYSGTDTQYF.